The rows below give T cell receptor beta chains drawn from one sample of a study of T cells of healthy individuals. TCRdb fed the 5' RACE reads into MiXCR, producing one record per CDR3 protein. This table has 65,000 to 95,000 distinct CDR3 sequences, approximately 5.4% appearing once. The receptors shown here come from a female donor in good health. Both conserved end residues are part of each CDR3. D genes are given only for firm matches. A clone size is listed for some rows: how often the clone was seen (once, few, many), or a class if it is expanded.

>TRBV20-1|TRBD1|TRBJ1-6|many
TGCAGTGCAAGACAGGGGGCTGACAATTCACCCCTCCACTTT
CSARQGADNSPLHF
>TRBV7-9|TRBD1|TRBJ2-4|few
TGTGCCAGCAGCTTGCTAGGGGGCGTCATTCAGTACTTC
CASSLLGGVIQYF
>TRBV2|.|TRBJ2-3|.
TGTGCCAGCAATGGGATTAGCGTGGCAGATACGCAGTATTTT
CASNGISVADTQYF
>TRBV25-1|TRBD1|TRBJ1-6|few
TGTGCCAGCAGTGAACAGGGGGCCTCACCCCTCCACTTT
CASSEQGASPLHF
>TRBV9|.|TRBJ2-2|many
TGTGCCAGCAGCGTAGCTCCAGCAAACACCGGGGAGCTGTTTTTT
CASSVAPANTGELFF
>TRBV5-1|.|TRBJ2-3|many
TGCGCCAGCAGCTTTCTTGATACGCAGTATTTT
CASSFLDTQYF
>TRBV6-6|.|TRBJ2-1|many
TGCGGGGTGACGGCGGGATACAATGAGCAGTTCTTC
CGVTAGYNEQFF
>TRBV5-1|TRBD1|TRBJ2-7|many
TGCGCCAGCAGCTTTACAGGGGGCATTTACGAGCAGTACTTC
CASSFTGGIYEQYF
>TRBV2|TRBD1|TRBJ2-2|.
TGTGCCAGCACCGAGGGCAGGGGGCAAGACGGGGAGCTGTTTTTT
CASTEGRGQDGELFF
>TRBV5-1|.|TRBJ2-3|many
TGCGCCAGCAGCTTGGACCCTAGCGCAACAGATACGCAGTATTTT
CASSLDPSATDTQYF
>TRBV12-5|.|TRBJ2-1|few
TGTGCTAGTGGTTTGAATAAGGGGGGCTACAATGAGCAGTTCTTC
CASGLNKGGYNEQFF
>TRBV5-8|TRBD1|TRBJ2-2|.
TGTGCCAGCAGCCCTTTACAGGGGCGAAGCACCGGGGAGCTGTTTTTT
CASSPLQGRSTGELFF
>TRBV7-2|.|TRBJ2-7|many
TGTGCCAGCAGCTTAAACTGGGCCTACGAGCAGTACTTC
CASSLNWAYEQYF
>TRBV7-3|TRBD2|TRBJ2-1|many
TGTGCCAGCAGCCACAGCGGGAGGACCTACAATGAGCAGTTCTTC
CASSHSGRTYNEQFF
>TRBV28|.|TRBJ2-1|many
TGTGCCAGCAGTTTGAGGGATAGCTCCTACAATGAGCAGTTCTTC
CASSLRDSSYNEQFF
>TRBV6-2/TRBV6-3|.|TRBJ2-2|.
TGTGCCAGCGAGGTGACCGGGGAGCTGTTTTTT
CASEVTGELFF
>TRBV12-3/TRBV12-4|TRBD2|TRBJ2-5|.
TGTGCCAGCAGTGAGATACTAGCGGGAGATAGGGAGACCCAGTACTTC
CASSEILAGDRETQYF
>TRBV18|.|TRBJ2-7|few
TGTGCCAGCTCACCAGAACAGGGCTCCGAGCAGTACTTC
CASSPEQGSEQYF
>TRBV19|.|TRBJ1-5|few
TGTGCCAGTAGTAGCCGGATCAATCAGCCCCAGCATTTT
CASSSRINQPQHF
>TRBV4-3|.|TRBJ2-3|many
TGCGCCAGCTCGGGCGGCCAGGGAGATACGCAGTATTTT
CASSGGQGDTQYF
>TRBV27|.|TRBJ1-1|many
TGTGCCAGCAGTTTATCGTGGGGGAACACTGAAGCTTTCTTT
CASSLSWGNTEAFF
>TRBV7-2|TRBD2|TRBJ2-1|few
TGTGCCAGCAGCTTACGTAGCGGGAGGGCCCGGAATGAGCAGTTCTTC
CASSLRSGRARNEQFF
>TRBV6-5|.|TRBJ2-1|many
TGTGCCAGCAGTTCAGGGGGGTCCTACAATGAGCAGTTCTTC
CASSSGGSYNEQFF
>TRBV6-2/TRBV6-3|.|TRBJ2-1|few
TGTGCCAGCAGTTACTCGAGTCCGGGGTGTAGCAATGAGCAGTTCTTC
CASSYSSPGCSNEQFF
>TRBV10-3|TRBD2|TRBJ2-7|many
TGTGCCGTGTCGGGGGGGATTCCCTACGAGCAGTACTTC
CAVSGGIPYEQYF
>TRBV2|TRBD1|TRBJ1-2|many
TGTGCCAGCATCGGCGGCGGTAACAGGGGGTTTCTCTATGGCTACACCTTC
CASIGGGNRGFLYGYTF
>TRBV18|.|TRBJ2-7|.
TGTGCCAGCTCACCCCCCCGGGAGAAGGGATCCAGCTACGAGCAGTACTTC
CASSPPREKGSSYEQYF
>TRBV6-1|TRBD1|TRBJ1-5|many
TGTGCCAGCACCCCGGGGACAGGGCAGCATCAGCCCCAGCATTTT
CASTPGTGQHQPQHF
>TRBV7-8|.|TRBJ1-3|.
TGTGCCAGCAGCTTAGTGACCGGACAGCTTAGCTCTGGAAACACCATATATTTT
CASSLVTGQLSSGNTIYF
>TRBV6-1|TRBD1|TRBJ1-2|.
TGTGCCAGCAGAACAGGGGGTCGAGATGGCTACACCTTC
CASRTGGRDGYTF
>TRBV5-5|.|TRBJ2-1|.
TGTGCCAGCAGACCGACCGTAAGCTCCTACAATGAGCAGTTCTTC
CASRPTVSSYNEQFF
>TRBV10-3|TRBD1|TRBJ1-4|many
TGTGCCATCAGTGGACAGGGGAGCGAAAAACTGTTTTTT
CAISGQGSEKLFF
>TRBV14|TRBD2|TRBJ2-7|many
TGTGCCAGCAGCCAAGGGCCTAGCGGTACCTACGAGCAGTACTTC
CASSQGPSGTYEQYF
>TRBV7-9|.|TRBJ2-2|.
TGTGCCAGCAGCCCCGACAGGCACACCGGGGAGCTGTTTTTT
CASSPDRHTGELFF
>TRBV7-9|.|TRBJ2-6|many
TGTGCCAGCAGCTTGAAGGCCGGGGCCAACGTCCTGACTTTC
CASSLKAGANVLTF
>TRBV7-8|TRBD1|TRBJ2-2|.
TGTGCCAGCAGCTTAGCAAACGACAGGGTCGGGGAGCTGTTTTTT
CASSLANDRVGELFF
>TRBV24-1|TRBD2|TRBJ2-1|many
TGTGCCACCAGTGATCTGACTAGCGGGAGCAATGAGCAGTTCTTC
CATSDLTSGSNEQFF
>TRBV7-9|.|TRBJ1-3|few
TGTGCCAGCAGCTTAGCAGGGTTGGCTGGAAACACCATATATTTT
CASSLAGLAGNTIYF
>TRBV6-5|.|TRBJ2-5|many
TGTGCCAGCAGTTACTCGGGCGGGGGCGTTTTGGAGACCCAGTACTTC
CASSYSGGGVLETQYF
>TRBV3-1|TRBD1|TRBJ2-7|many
TGTGCCAGCAGCCCCTTAGCCTGGGACAGGGGATTGTACGAGCAGTACTTC
CASSPLAWDRGLYEQYF
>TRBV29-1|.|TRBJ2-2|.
TGCAGCGTTGAAACAGATCCTACCGGGGAGCTGTTTTTT
CSVETDPTGELFF
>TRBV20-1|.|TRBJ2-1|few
TGCAGTGCTAGAGATTGGAGCAACCCCGTCAATGAGCAGTTCTTC
CSARDWSNPVNEQFF
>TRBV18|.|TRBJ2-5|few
TGTGCCAGCTCACCGGGTTCGGAAGGGGCCGAGACCCAGTACTTC
CASSPGSEGAETQYF
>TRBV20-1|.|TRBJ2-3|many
TGCAGTGCTAGAGGAGTGGGGCAAAGCACAGATACGCAGTATTTT
CSARGVGQSTDTQYF
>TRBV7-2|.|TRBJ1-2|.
TGTGCCAGCAGCTTTACGAGCTATGGCTACACCTTC
CASSFTSYGYTF
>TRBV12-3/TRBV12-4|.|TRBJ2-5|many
TGTGCCAGCTCGCCGAGGAGCAGACACCTACAAGAGACCCAGTACTTC
CASSPRSRHLQETQYF
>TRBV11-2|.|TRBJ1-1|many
TGTGCCAGCAGCTCCCATGGCAATGAAGCTTTCTTT
CASSSHGNEAFF
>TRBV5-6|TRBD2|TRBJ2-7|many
TGTGCCAGCAGCTTGAACCAAGCGGGACTGAGGTACGAGCAGTACTTC
CASSLNQAGLRYEQYF
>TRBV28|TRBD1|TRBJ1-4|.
TGTGCCAGCAGACAACCGGGACAGCCCGAAAAACTGTTTTTT
CASRQPGQPEKLFF
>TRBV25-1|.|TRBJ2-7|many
TGTGCCAGCAGTGACCCCAGAGAGCTCTCCTACGAGCAGTACTTC
CASSDPRELSYEQYF
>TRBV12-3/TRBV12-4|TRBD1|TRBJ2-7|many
TGTGCCAGCAGTCTCGGGACAGCTTTTTACTTC
CASSLGTAFYF
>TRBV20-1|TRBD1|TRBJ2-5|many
TGCAGTGCTAGAGGACAGGGGGCGTCGTCCCACCAAGAGACCCAGTACTTC
CSARGQGASSHQETQYF
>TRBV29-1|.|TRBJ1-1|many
TGCAGCGTTGGAAAATCATTGAACACTGAAGCTTTCTTT
CSVGKSLNTEAFF
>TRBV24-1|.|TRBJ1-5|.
TGTGCCACCAGTGTTGGGCGGGGGGCTGGGTTGCAGCCCCAGCATTTT
CATSVGRGAGLQPQHF
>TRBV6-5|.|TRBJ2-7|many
TGTGCCAGCAGGAGAGTAGCGGTTACCTACGAGCAGTACTTC
CASRRVAVTYEQYF
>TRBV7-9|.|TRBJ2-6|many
TGTGCCAGCAGCCCATGGAGCGCTGGGGCCAACGTCCTGACTTTC
CASSPWSAGANVLTF
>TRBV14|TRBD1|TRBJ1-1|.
TGTGCCACCGGGACAGGGCCTCACGTTGAAGCTTTCTTT
CATGTGPHVEAFF
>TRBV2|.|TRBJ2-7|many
TGTGCCAGCGAGCGGGTTGAAGGGGCCCTTTCCCAGCAGTACTTC
CASERVEGALSQQYF